This T cell receptor (beta chain) was sequenced for a study of tumor-infiltrating lymphocytes in localized non-small cell lung cancer. Study-wide context: From each patient, both tumor and uninvolved lung, non-adjacent to tumor, were sampled. Study observations and caveats: No link was found between tumor T-cell fraction and recurrence-free survival. Not all patients were TCR sequenced, owing to tissue quantity.

Germline trimming cut 5 bases from V and 9 bases from J; bases unmatched to any gene: 7. Germline V gives CDR1 SGHTA, CDR2 FQGNSA. This CDR3 has 13 residues. Comment on this clone: The target antigen is unknown.

Only in-frame clones appear in the TCRdb table, and some are missing; sequencing was by immunoSEQ multiplex PCR. The sample has around 15,000 clones, over 35% seen once. The rearrangement joins TRBV7-2 to TRBJ2-4; TRBD2 matches 7 bases. The source of this sequence is a human donor with non-small cell lung cancer. The sequencing sample was made of lung tumor tissue. The CDR3 here is CASSGGGGAIQYF. DNA of the CDR3: TGTGCCAGCAGCGGCGGGGGAGGGGCCATTCAGTACTTC.